A single sample is the source of the 3 T cell receptor beta chains below, sequenced in a study of human T cells and chemical hapten exposure. Each CDR3 protein is one row after TCRdb ran MiXCR on the RACE reads. The sample consists of some 65,000 distinct CDR3 sequences, around 6.3% of them appearing once. As for time point: healthy volunteer bleed at 6 weeks. Whole blood, unfractionated, served as the material for total RNA extraction. The sequenced sample consisted of whole blood. These receptors were taken from a female donor in good health. Some clones in this sample may be carry-over from other donors' samples.

V gene TRBV19 combines with J gene TRBJ2-5, with 8 bases lining up with TRBD2. The CDR3 loop spans 18 amino acids. The germline V gene encodes CDR1 LNHDA and CDR2 SQIVND (reference sequence). The V gene end was trimmed by 3 bases and the J gene end by 3 bases; junction bases not matched to a gene: 15. This chain's CDR3 is CASSMVLAEGPEEETQYF. The CDR3 DNA reads TGTGCCAGTAGTATGGTACTAGCGGAGGGGCCGGAGGAAGAGACCCAGTACTTC.

This clonotype appeared many times. The J gene is TRBJ2-3, the V gene TRBV11-2, with no clear D. V was pared by 5 bases and J by 2 bases, with 8 bases between. Per germline, CDR1 SGHAT and CDR2 FQNNGV. The CDR3 is 13 amino acids. The DNA of the CDR3 is TGTGCCAGCAGCCGACATCCCACAGATACGCAGTATTTT. It encodes CASSRHPTDTQYF.

In this sample, this clonotype turned up many times. The V gene is TRBV6-5, the J gene TRBJ1-5; maybe TRBD1 (6 bases). V lost 5 bases to trimming and J lost 4 bases, with 15 bases between them. Germline V gene lookup returns CDR1 MNHEY and CDR2 SVGAGI. The CDR3 has 15 residues. DNA of the CDR3: TGTGCCAGCAGTCTCGTGGGGGGGGCGAATCAGCCCCAGCATTTT. Translation: CASSLVGGANQPQHF.